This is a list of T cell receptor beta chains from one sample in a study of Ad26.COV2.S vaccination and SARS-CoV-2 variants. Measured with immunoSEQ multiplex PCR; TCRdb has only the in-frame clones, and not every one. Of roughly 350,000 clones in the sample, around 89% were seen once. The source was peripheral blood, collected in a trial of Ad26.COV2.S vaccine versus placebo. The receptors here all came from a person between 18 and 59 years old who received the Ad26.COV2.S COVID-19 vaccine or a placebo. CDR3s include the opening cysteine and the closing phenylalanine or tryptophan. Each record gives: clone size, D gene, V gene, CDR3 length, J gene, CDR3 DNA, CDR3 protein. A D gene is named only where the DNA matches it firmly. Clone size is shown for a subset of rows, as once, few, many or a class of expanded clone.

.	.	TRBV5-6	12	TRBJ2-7	TGTGCCAGCAGCTTGGGAGGGGACGAGCAGTACTTC	CASSLGGDEQYF
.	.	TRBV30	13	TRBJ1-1	TGTGCCTGGAGCGTGAAGATGAACACTGAAGCTTTCTTT	CAWSVKMNTEAFF
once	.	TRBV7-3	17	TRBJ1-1	TGTGCCAGCAGCTTAACCGGACAGCGACGATTAAACACTGAAGCTTTCTTT	CASSLTGQRRLNTEAFF
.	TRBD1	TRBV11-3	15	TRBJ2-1	TGTGCCAGCAGCTTAACAGGGGGTATCTACAATGAGCAGTTCTTC	CASSLTGGIYNEQFF
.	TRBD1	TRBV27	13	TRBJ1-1	TGTGCCAGCAGTCCGGACAGGGGGCCTGAAGCTTTCTTT	CASSPDRGPEAFF
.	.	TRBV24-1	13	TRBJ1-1	TGTGCCACCTGTCGGGCCCCCGACCTTGGAGCTTTCTTT	CATCRAPDLGAFF
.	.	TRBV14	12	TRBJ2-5	TGTGCCAGCAGCCAAGGGCGAGGGACCCAGTACTTC	CASSQGRGTQYF
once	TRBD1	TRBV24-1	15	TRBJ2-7	TGTGCCACCAGTGACCCGGGACAGGGGATAGAGGAGCAGTACTTC	CATSDPGQGIEEQYF
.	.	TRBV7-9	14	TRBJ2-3	TGTGCCAGCAGCTTAGAGGGACGACTAGATACGCAGTATTTT	CASSLEGRLDTQYF
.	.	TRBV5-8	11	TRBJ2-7	TGTGCCAGCAGCCGAGTCTACGAGCAGTACTTC	CASSRVYEQYF
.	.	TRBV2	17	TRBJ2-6	TGTGCCAGCAAAAAGGAGGCGGGGAACTCTGGGGCCAACGTCCTGACTTTC	CASKKEAGNSGANVLTF
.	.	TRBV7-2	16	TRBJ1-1	TGTGCCAGCAGCTTAGTAGCTTCGGGACCGAGAGACCAAGCTTTCTTT	CASSLVASGPRDQAFF
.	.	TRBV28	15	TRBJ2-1	TGTGCCAGCAGTTTTCTTGTGCGGGCCAACAATGAGCAGTTCTTC	CASSFLVRANNEQFF
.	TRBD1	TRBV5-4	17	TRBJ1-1	TGTGCCAGCAGCCTAAAGGACAGGGGGCGAGAGAACACTGAAGCTTTCTTT	CASSLKDRGRENTEAFF
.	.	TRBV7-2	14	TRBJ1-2	TGTGCCAGCAGCTCAGGGGCGCTTAACTATGGCTACACCTTC	CASSSGALNYGYTF
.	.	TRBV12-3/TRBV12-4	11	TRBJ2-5	TGTGCCAGCAGCTCTGGGGAGACCCAGTACTTC	CASSSGETQYF
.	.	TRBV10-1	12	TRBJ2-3	TGCGCCAGCGCGAGGAGCGCGGGTACGCAGTATTTT	CASARSAGTQYF
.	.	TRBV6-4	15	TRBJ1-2	TGTGCCAGCAGTGTCTTCGCAGGGTCTCACTATGGCTACACCTTC	CASSVFAGSHYGYTF
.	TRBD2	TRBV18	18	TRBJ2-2	TGTGCCAGCTCACCACCTCTAGCGGAAAGCGCGAACACCGGGGAGCTGTTTTTT	CASSPPLAESANTGELFF
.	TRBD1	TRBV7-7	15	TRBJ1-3	TGTGCTAGCAGCCCAGGGACAGAAGCTGGAAACACCATATATTTT	CASSPGTEAGNTIYF
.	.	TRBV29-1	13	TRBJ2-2	TGCAGCGTTGTACAGGGAGACACCGGGGAGCTGTTTTTT	CSVVQGDTGELFF
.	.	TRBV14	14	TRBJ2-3	TGTGCCAGCAGCTTCGGAGGGGCTGCAGATACGCAGTATTTT	CASSFGGAADTQYF
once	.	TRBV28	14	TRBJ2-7	TGTGCCAGCAGTCCCTGGACAGAAGGCGACGAGCAGTACTTC	CASSPWTEGDEQYF
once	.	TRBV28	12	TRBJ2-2	TGTGCCAGCCAGACGAACACCGGGGAGCTGTTTTTT	CASQTNTGELFF
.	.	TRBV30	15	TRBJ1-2	TGTGCCTGGAGGATAATATTCGGGGCTAACTATGGCTACACCTTC	CAWRIIFGANYGYTF
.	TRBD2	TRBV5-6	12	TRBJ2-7	TGTGCCAGCAGGGGGAGGGCCAACGAGCAGTACTTC	CASRGRANEQYF
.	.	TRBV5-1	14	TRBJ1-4	TGCGCCAGCAGCTTGGGGGAAGGAGGTGAAAAACTGTTTTTT	CASSLGEGGEKLFF
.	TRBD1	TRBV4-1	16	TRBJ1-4	TGCGCCAGCAGCCAATCAGGACAGGGAGCTACTGAAAAACTGTTTTTT	CASSQSGQGATEKLFF
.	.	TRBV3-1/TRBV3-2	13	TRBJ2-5	TGTGCCAGCAGCCAGGACTTACAAGAGACCCAGTACTTC	CASSQDLQETQYF
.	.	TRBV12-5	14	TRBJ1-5	TGTGCTAGTGGTTTCGACAGGAGCTCTCAGCCCCAGCATTTT	CASGFDRSSQPQHF
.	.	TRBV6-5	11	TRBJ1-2	TGTGCCAGCACAGGGAACTATGGCTACACCTTC	CASTGNYGYTF
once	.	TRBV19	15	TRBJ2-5	TGTGCCAGTAGTATAATTAGCGATTTGGGGGAGACCCAGTACTTC	CASSIISDLGETQYF
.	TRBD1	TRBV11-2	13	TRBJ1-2	TGTGCCAGCGCCAGCCGGACAGGGAATGGCTACACCTTC	CASASRTGNGYTF
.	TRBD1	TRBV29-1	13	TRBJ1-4	TGCAGCGTTGCCGGGACAGGGAATGAAAAACTGTTTTTT	CSVAGTGNEKLFF
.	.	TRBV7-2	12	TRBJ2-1	TGTGCCAGCAGCCGAGGGGGTTTTGAGCAGTTCTTC	CASSRGGFEQFF
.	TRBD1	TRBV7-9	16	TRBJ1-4	TGTGCCAGCAGCCCCCCCGGGACAGGGAGATCTGAAAAACTGTTTTTT	CASSPPGTGRSEKLFF
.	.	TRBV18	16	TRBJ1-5	TGTGCCAGCTCGGAAGGGACCCTGAGTAGCAATCAGCCCCAGCATTTT	CASSEGTLSSNQPQHF
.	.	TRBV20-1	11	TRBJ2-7	TGCAGTGCTAGTACGGGGAACGAGCAGTACTTC	CSASTGNEQYF
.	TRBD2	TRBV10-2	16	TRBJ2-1	TGCGCCAGCAGTCGACTAGCGGGAAGCGTTAACAATGAGCAGTTCTTC	CASSRLAGSVNNEQFF
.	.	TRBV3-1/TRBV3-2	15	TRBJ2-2	TGTGCCAGCAGCCGAGGTCCGACGAACACCGGGGAGCTGTTTTTT	CASSRGPTNTGELFF
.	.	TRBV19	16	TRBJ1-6	TGTGCCAGCACGGACCGCAGAATCGCCTATAATTCACCCCTCCACTTT	CASTDRRIAYNSPLHF
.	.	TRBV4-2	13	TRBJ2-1	TGTGCCAGCAGCCAAGCGCCCTACAATGAGCAGTTCTTC	CASSQAPYNEQFF